This is a list of T cell receptor beta chains from one sample in a study of blood T cell repertoires in COVID-19. Clones were read by immunoSEQ multiplex PCR, and TCRdb kept only the in-frame ones, dropping some. In the table there are about 180,000 clones, 70% to 90% of which are singletons. Material for sequencing was peripheral blood. All receptors come from a human donor with active or convalescent COVID-19. The donor label of this sample is uncertain. Each CDR3 is given with its conserved first and last residue. Each record gives: J gene, clone size, V gene, D gene, CDR3 protein, CDR3 DNA. The D gene is left open where the match is weak. Only part of the rows carry a size: once, few, many, or a class if the clone is expanded.

j_call: TRBJ2-7
clone_size: NA
v_call: TRBV27
d_call: TRBD2
cdr3_aa: CASSLYIAGGLYEQYF
cdr3_nt: TGTGCCAGCAGTTTATATATAGCGGGAGGCCTCTACGAGCAGTACTTC

j_call: TRBJ2-7
clone_size: NA
v_call: TRBV7-2
d_call: TRBD2
cdr3_aa: CASSSLADYEQYF
cdr3_nt: TGTGCCAGCAGCAGCCTAGCGGACTACGAGCAGTACTTC

j_call: TRBJ2-7
clone_size: once
v_call: TRBV4-1
d_call: TRBD1
cdr3_aa: CASSQVDSDRGYEQYF
cdr3_nt: TGCGCCAGCAGCCAAGTTGATTCAGACAGGGGATACGAGCAGTACTTC

j_call: TRBJ2-3
clone_size: NA
v_call: TRBV19
d_call: NA
cdr3_aa: CASSPTRVMTDTQYF
cdr3_nt: TGTGCCAGTAGTCCCACTCGCGTCATGACAGATACGCAGTATTTT

j_call: TRBJ2-3
clone_size: NA
v_call: TRBV28
d_call: TRBD1
cdr3_aa: CASSSPMDRATDTQYF
cdr3_nt: TGTGCCAGCAGTTCCCCAATGGACAGGGCGACAGATACGCAGTATTTT

j_call: TRBJ2-1
clone_size: NA
v_call: TRBV5-4
d_call: TRBD2
cdr3_aa: CVGTSGHSYNEQFF
cdr3_nt: TGTGTGGGGACTAGCGGGCATTCCTACAATGAGCAGTTCTTC

j_call: TRBJ2-5
clone_size: NA
v_call: TRBV13
d_call: NA
cdr3_aa: CASSWKDRQETQYF
cdr3_nt: TGTGCCAGCAGCTGGAAAGACAGACAAGAGACCCAGTACTTC

j_call: TRBJ1-4
clone_size: NA
v_call: TRBV6-5
d_call: NA
cdr3_aa: CASSYSRAGEKLFF
cdr3_nt: TGTGCCAGCAGTTACTCCAGGGCCGGCGAAAAACTGTTTTTT

j_call: TRBJ2-7
clone_size: once
v_call: TRBV28
d_call: TRBD1
cdr3_aa: CASRRPGTATKGQYF
cdr3_nt: TGTGCCAGCAGGCGTCCCGGGACAGCGACTAAGGGTCAGTACTTC

j_call: TRBJ2-1
clone_size: NA
v_call: TRBV7-2
d_call: TRBD1
cdr3_aa: CASSGTGGRREQFF
cdr3_nt: TGTGCCAGCAGCGGGACAGGGGGCAGAAGAGAGCAGTTCTTC

j_call: TRBJ2-5
clone_size: NA
v_call: TRBV11-1
d_call: NA
cdr3_aa: CASSFQAGETQYF
cdr3_nt: TGTGCCAGCAGCTTTCAGGCTGGAGAGACCCAGTACTTC

j_call: TRBJ2-3
clone_size: NA
v_call: TRBV18
d_call: NA
cdr3_aa: CASSPQTDRLLDTQYF
cdr3_nt: TGTGCCAGCTCACCACAGACGGATAGACTACTAGATACGCAGTATTTT

j_call: TRBJ2-1
clone_size: NA
v_call: TRBV9
d_call: NA
cdr3_aa: CASSASGTLAGNEQFF
cdr3_nt: TGTGCCAGCAGCGCCTCCGGGACACTCGCCGGGAATGAGCAGTTCTTC

j_call: TRBJ2-1
clone_size: NA
v_call: TRBV29-1
d_call: NA
cdr3_aa: CSVEGSIYNEQFF
cdr3_nt: TGCAGCGTTGAAGGGAGTATTTACAATGAGCAGTTCTTC

j_call: TRBJ2-3
clone_size: NA
v_call: TRBV27
d_call: TRBD1
cdr3_aa: CASSLWYRDRGTRRVTDTQYF
cdr3_nt: TGTGCCAGCAGTTTATGGTACCGGGACAGGGGGACCCGGCGGGTCACAGATACGCAGTATTTT

j_call: TRBJ2-1
clone_size: NA
v_call: TRBV18
d_call: TRBD2
cdr3_aa: CASSPASGINNEQFF
cdr3_nt: TGTGCCAGCTCACCGGCTAGCGGGATAAACAATGAGCAGTTCTTC

j_call: TRBJ2-2
clone_size: NA
v_call: TRBV27
d_call: TRBD1
cdr3_aa: CASSLRGFTGELFF
cdr3_nt: TGTGCCAGCAGTCTCAGGGGGTTCACCGGGGAGCTGTTTTTT

j_call: TRBJ2-3
clone_size: few
v_call: TRBV5-1
d_call: TRBD1
cdr3_aa: CASSLGTGVADTQYF
cdr3_nt: TGCGCCAGCAGCTTAGGGACAGGGGTGGCGGATACGCAGTATTTT

j_call: TRBJ1-1
clone_size: NA
v_call: TRBV5-6
d_call: NA
cdr3_aa: CASSLYTRENTEAFF
cdr3_nt: TGTGCCAGCAGCTTATACACTAGGGAGAACACTGAAGCTTTCTTT

j_call: TRBJ1-3
clone_size: once
v_call: TRBV7-9
d_call: NA
cdr3_aa: CASSFVQYSGNTIYF
cdr3_nt: TGTGCCAGCAGCTTCGTACAGTACTCTGGAAACACCATATATTTT

j_call: TRBJ1-2
clone_size: NA
v_call: TRBV3-1/TRBV3-2
d_call: NA
cdr3_aa: CASSQAAAGYTF
cdr3_nt: TGTGCCAGCAGCCAAGCGGCGGCTGGCTACACCTTC

j_call: TRBJ2-3
clone_size: NA
v_call: TRBV27
d_call: NA
cdr3_aa: CASSLFSGTDTQYF
cdr3_nt: TGTGCCAGCAGTTTATTCTCTGGCACAGATACGCAGTATTTT

j_call: TRBJ2-5
clone_size: NA
v_call: TRBV7-2
d_call: NA
cdr3_aa: CASSTGTFETQYF
cdr3_nt: TGTGCCAGCAGCACGGGGACTTTTGAGACCCAGTACTTC

j_call: TRBJ2-5
clone_size: NA
v_call: TRBV28
d_call: TRBD1
cdr3_aa: CASRSGTGGGETQYF
cdr3_nt: TGTGCCAGCAGGTCCGGGACAGGGGGAGGAGAGACCCAGTACTTC

j_call: TRBJ2-7
clone_size: once
v_call: TRBV5-6
d_call: NA
cdr3_aa: CASSLGFGNSYEQYF
cdr3_nt: TGTGCCAGCAGCTTGGGGTTCGGGAACTCCTACGAGCAGTACTTC

j_call: TRBJ2-7
clone_size: once
v_call: TRBV4-1
d_call: TRBD1
cdr3_aa: CASSLQGAYEQYF
cdr3_nt: TGCGCCAGCAGCTTACAGGGGGCCTACGAGCAGTACTTC

j_call: TRBJ2-7
clone_size: NA
v_call: TRBV9
d_call: TRBD2
cdr3_aa: CASSVGLAGDQYF
cdr3_nt: TGTGCCAGCAGCGTAGGACTAGCGGGTGACCAGTACTTC

j_call: TRBJ1-2
clone_size: NA
v_call: TRBV24-1
d_call: TRBD1
cdr3_aa: CATSDMTGELYGYTF
cdr3_nt: TGTGCCACCAGTGATATGACAGGGGAACTCTATGGCTACACCTTC

j_call: TRBJ1-1
clone_size: NA
v_call: TRBV9
d_call: NA
cdr3_aa: CASSTRQGAEAFF
cdr3_nt: TGTGCCAGCAGCACCAGGCAGGGCGCTGAAGCTTTCTTT

j_call: TRBJ1-4
clone_size: NA
v_call: TRBV18
d_call: NA
cdr3_aa: CASSPWGANEKLFF
cdr3_nt: TGTGCCAGCTCACCGTGGGGAGCTAATGAAAAACTGTTTTTT

j_call: TRBJ2-3
clone_size: NA
v_call: TRBV24-1
d_call: TRBD1
cdr3_aa: CATSDRRGTGRDTQYF
cdr3_nt: TGTGCCACCAGTGATCGGCGTGGGACAGGCCGGGATACGCAGTATTTT

j_call: TRBJ2-7
clone_size: NA
v_call: TRBV4-1
d_call: TRBD1
cdr3_aa: CASSQPTDRVSYEQYF
cdr3_nt: TGCGCCAGCAGCCAACCGACGGACAGGGTTTCGTACGAGCAGTACTTC

j_call: TRBJ2-7
clone_size: NA
v_call: TRBV7-9
d_call: NA
cdr3_aa: CASSLRGYEQYF
cdr3_nt: TGTGCCAGCAGCTTAAGGGGCTACGAGCAGTACTTC

j_call: TRBJ1-5
clone_size: few
v_call: TRBV4-1
d_call: TRBD1
cdr3_aa: CASSLGTGHLISNQPQHF
cdr3_nt: TGCGCCAGCAGCCTCGGGACAGGTCACCTTATTAGCAATCAGCCCCAGCATTTT

j_call: TRBJ2-7
clone_size: NA
v_call: TRBV30
d_call: TRBD1
cdr3_aa: CAWADTGAPYEQYF
cdr3_nt: TGTGCCTGGGCCGATACAGGGGCACCCTACGAGCAGTACTTC

j_call: TRBJ1-3
clone_size: NA
v_call: TRBV19
d_call: TRBD1
cdr3_aa: CASTNRDRYHTIYF
cdr3_nt: TGTGCCAGTACAAACCGGGACAGGTACCACACCATATATTTT

j_call: TRBJ2-3
clone_size: NA
v_call: TRBV9
d_call: TRBD2
cdr3_aa: CASSVSGRESDTQYF
cdr3_nt: TGTGCCAGCAGCGTTAGCGGGAGGGAGTCAGATACGCAGTATTTT

j_call: TRBJ2-3
clone_size: NA
v_call: TRBV6-2/TRBV6-3
d_call: TRBD2
cdr3_aa: CASSPRLAGSRDTQYF
cdr3_nt: TGTGCCAGCAGTCCGAGACTAGCGGGGAGTAGAGATACGCAGTATTTT

j_call: TRBJ1-1
clone_size: NA
v_call: TRBV2
d_call: TRBD1
cdr3_aa: CASRPLGGINTEAFF
cdr3_nt: TGTGCCAGCAGGCCTTTAGGGGGCATTAACACTGAAGCTTTCTTT

j_call: TRBJ1-3
clone_size: NA
v_call: TRBV23-1
d_call: NA
cdr3_aa: CASSRGARGNTIYF
cdr3_nt: TGCGCCAGCAGTCGGGGCGCCCGAGGAAACACCATATATTTT

j_call: TRBJ2-5
clone_size: NA
v_call: TRBV7-2
d_call: NA
cdr3_aa: CASSLVYQETQYF
cdr3_nt: TGTGCCAGCAGCTTAGTGTATCAAGAGACCCAGTACTTC

j_call: TRBJ2-2
clone_size: NA
v_call: TRBV9
d_call: TRBD2
cdr3_aa: CASSSLFPSGGNTGELFF
cdr3_nt: TGTGCCAGCAGCTCACTCTTTCCTAGCGGGGGGAACACCGGGGAGCTGTTTTTT

j_call: TRBJ2-7
clone_size: few
v_call: TRBV20-1
d_call: TRBD1
cdr3_aa: CSASSGGRGSYEQYF
cdr3_nt: TGCAGTGCTAGTTCAGGGGGACGGGGTTCCTACGAGCAGTACTTC

j_call: TRBJ2-5
clone_size: NA
v_call: TRBV7-9
d_call: NA
cdr3_aa: CASSPPFGQETQYF
cdr3_nt: TGTGCCAGCAGCCCCCCCTTCGGCCAAGAGACCCAGTACTTC

j_call: TRBJ2-5
clone_size: NA
v_call: TRBV5-1
d_call: TRBD1
cdr3_aa: CASTFGQGETQYF
cdr3_nt: TGCGCCAGCACCTTCGGACAGGGTGAGACCCAGTACTTC

j_call: TRBJ1-2
clone_size: NA
v_call: TRBV6-2/TRBV6-3
d_call: NA
cdr3_aa: CASSFRDGERDTF
cdr3_nt: TGTGCCAGCAGTTTCCGGGACGGGGAGCGGGACACCTTC

j_call: TRBJ2-1
clone_size: NA
v_call: TRBV9
d_call: TRBD2
cdr3_aa: CASSLRGLGSLDEQFF
cdr3_nt: TGTGCCAGCAGCCTACGAGGACTAGGTTCTTTAGATGAGCAGTTCTTC

j_call: TRBJ2-2
clone_size: NA
v_call: TRBV2
d_call: NA
cdr3_aa: CASSGGPGELFF
cdr3_nt: TGTGCCAGCAGTGGGGGGCCCGGGGAGCTGTTTTTT

j_call: TRBJ2-1
clone_size: once
v_call: TRBV11-3
d_call: NA
cdr3_aa: CASSLERDVHNEQFF
cdr3_nt: TGTGCCAGCAGCTTAGAACGGGATGTCCACAATGAGCAGTTCTTC

j_call: TRBJ1-2
clone_size: NA
v_call: TRBV10-2
d_call: NA
cdr3_aa: CASSEGFYGYTF
cdr3_nt: TGCGCCAGCAGTGAGGGCTTCTATGGCTACACCTTC

j_call: TRBJ2-5
clone_size: NA
v_call: TRBV2
d_call: TRBD2
cdr3_aa: CASSEGGREVETQYF
cdr3_nt: TGTGCCAGCAGTGAAGGCGGGAGGGAGGTAGAGACCCAGTACTTC

j_call: TRBJ2-3
clone_size: NA
v_call: TRBV5-1
d_call: TRBD2
cdr3_aa: CASSSLGRGRSTDTQYF
cdr3_nt: TGCGCCAGCAGCTCCCTTGGGCGCGGGAGAAGCACAGATACGCAGTATTTT

j_call: TRBJ1-4
clone_size: NA
v_call: TRBV7-9
d_call: TRBD1
cdr3_aa: CASSERTGVGEKLFF
cdr3_nt: TGTGCCAGCAGCGAAAGGACAGGGGTCGGGGAAAAACTGTTTTTT

j_call: TRBJ2-1
clone_size: once
v_call: TRBV27
d_call: NA
cdr3_aa: CASSRTYNEQFF
cdr3_nt: TGTGCCAGCAGCCGGACTTACAATGAGCAGTTCTTC